A selection of T cell receptor beta chains follows, all from one sample in a study of blood T cell repertoires in COVID-19. Clones were read by immunoSEQ multiplex PCR, and TCRdb kept only the in-frame ones, dropping some. The sample lists about 300,000 clones, about 90% seen once, with approximately 6.5% in the top ten. Input material: peripheral blood. These receptors were obtained from a man aged 18 to 35 who had recovered from COVID-19. Each CDR3 is given with its conserved first and last residue.

CDR3aa,j_gene,v_gene
CASSQELASRSDTQYF,TRBJ2-3,TRBV4-3
CASSPSGRGPGGNTIYF,TRBJ1-3,TRBV19
CATPPGTFPSGYTGELFF,TRBJ2-2,TRBV7-9
CASAFSSLNRNPYGYTF,TRBJ1-2,TRBV27
CATSGQINTEAFF,TRBJ1-1,TRBV15
CATSDTGTEEDWMEQFF,TRBJ2-1,TRBV24-1
CASSRWGQGPSEQYF,TRBJ2-7,TRBV4-3
CASRRSAGELFF,TRBJ2-2,TRBV6-5
CASSLKTVYGYTF,TRBJ1-2,TRBV7-2
CASSLGQYQETQYF,TRBJ2-5,TRBV13
CASSITGNRDSYQPQHF,TRBJ1-5,TRBV19
CASSLALMGRGASYNEQFF,TRBJ2-1,TRBV7-6
CASSLGAGGNQPQHF,TRBJ1-5,TRBV7-6
CATSEDRVNQPQHF,TRBJ1-5,TRBV24-1
CAWSEGTSGTDTQYF,TRBJ2-3,TRBV30
CASSVGGGRGDYGYTF,TRBJ1-2,TRBV9
CASSVPGTGREKLFF,TRBJ1-4,TRBV5-1
CASSWQNSPLHF,TRBJ1-6,TRBV28
CASSIGVRGLFF,TRBJ2-2,TRBV19
CASSRGNSNQPQHF,TRBJ1-5,TRBV6-2/TRBV6-3
CASSVQGGSGYTF,TRBJ1-2,TRBV27
CASSDRYGYTF,TRBJ1-2,TRBV6-1